A selection of T cell receptor beta chains follows, all from one sample in a study of blood T cell repertoires in COVID-19. Assay: immunoSEQ multiplex PCR; the TCRdb copy retains only in-frame clones and omits some. The sample lists roughly 120,000 clones, more than 75% occurring once. What was sequenced was peripheral blood. The receptor source for this set is a woman aged 70 to 79 with acute or convalescent COVID-19. The CDR3 runs from the conserved cysteine through the conserved F or W. Each record gives: CDR3 protein, CDR3 DNA, D gene, J gene, V gene, clone size. D genes are given only for firm matches. Size tells how often a clone was seen (once, few, many) or the class of an expanded clone, and some rows leave it out.

CDR3aa: CASSVGAGANVLTF
CDR3nt: TGTGCCAGCAGTGTAGGGGCTGGGGCCAACGTCCTGACTTTC
d_gene: NA
j_gene: TRBJ2-6
v_gene: TRBV2
abundance: NA

CDR3aa: CASSAPTPGTEAFF
CDR3nt: TGTGCCAGCAGCGCCCCGACTCCGGGCACTGAAGCTTTCTTT
d_gene: NA
j_gene: TRBJ1-1
v_gene: TRBV9
abundance: NA

CDR3aa: CASTELDRGAYGYTF
CDR3nt: TGTGCCAGTACTGAACTGGACAGGGGCGCCTATGGCTACACCTTC
d_gene: TRBD1
j_gene: TRBJ1-2
v_gene: TRBV19
abundance: NA

CDR3aa: CASSFRGGAEQETQYF
CDR3nt: TGCGCCAGCAGCTTCCGAGGGGGGGCAGAGCAAGAGACCCAGTACTTC
d_gene: NA
j_gene: TRBJ2-5
v_gene: TRBV5-1
abundance: NA

CDR3aa: CASSSLRQGGNQPQHF
CDR3nt: TGTGCCAGCAGCTCCCTTAGACAGGGAGGCAATCAGCCCCAGCATTTT
d_gene: TRBD1
j_gene: TRBJ1-5
v_gene: TRBV28
abundance: NA

CDR3aa: CASSFLATGSGTDTQYF
CDR3nt: TGTGCCAGCAGCTTCCTGGCGACAGGGAGCGGCACAGATACGCAGTATTTT
d_gene: TRBD1
j_gene: TRBJ2-3
v_gene: TRBV5-4
abundance: NA

CDR3aa: CASSQRSGSYNEQFF
CDR3nt: TGCGCCAGCAGCCAGAGGTCGGGGTCGTACAATGAGCAGTTCTTC
d_gene: NA
j_gene: TRBJ2-1
v_gene: TRBV5-1
abundance: NA

CDR3aa: CATSRPRGPEGVKNIQYF
CDR3nt: TGTGCCACCAGCAGACCCAGGGGGCCGGAGGGGGTTAAAAACATTCAGTACTTC
d_gene: TRBD1
j_gene: TRBJ2-4
v_gene: TRBV15
abundance: NA

CDR3aa: CASSLGSVAYEQYF
CDR3nt: TGCGCCAGCAGCTTGGGCTCAGTGGCCTACGAGCAGTACTTC
d_gene: NA
j_gene: TRBJ2-7
v_gene: TRBV5-1
abundance: once

CDR3aa: CASSFDGGDTGELFF
CDR3nt: TGCGCCAGCAGCTTTGACGGGGGGGACACCGGGGAGCTGTTTTTT
d_gene: TRBD2
j_gene: TRBJ2-2
v_gene: TRBV5-1
abundance: NA

CDR3aa: CASSHFGQGTNTEAFF
CDR3nt: TGTGCCAGCAGCCATTTCGGCCAGGGGACGAACACTGAAGCTTTCTTT
d_gene: NA
j_gene: TRBJ1-1
v_gene: TRBV3-1/TRBV3-2
abundance: NA

CDR3aa: CASSVAGGDYGYTF
CDR3nt: TGTGCCAGCAGTGTGGCAGGGGGCGACTATGGCTACACCTTC
d_gene: TRBD1
j_gene: TRBJ1-2
v_gene: TRBV2
abundance: once

CDR3aa: CASSIQDSLSYEQYF
CDR3nt: TGTGCCAGTAGTATTCAGGACAGCCTCTCTTACGAGCAGTACTTC
d_gene: NA
j_gene: TRBJ2-7
v_gene: TRBV19
abundance: NA

CDR3aa: CASSLSLFQPQHF
CDR3nt: TGTGCCAGCAGTCTTAGTCTGTTCCAGCCCCAGCATTTT
d_gene: NA
j_gene: TRBJ1-5
v_gene: TRBV28
abundance: NA

CDR3aa: CASSQGGPAYEQYF
CDR3nt: TGTGCCAGCAGTCAGGGAGGGCCCGCCTACGAGCAGTACTTC
d_gene: TRBD2
j_gene: TRBJ2-7
v_gene: TRBV28
abundance: NA

CDR3aa: CAWRMPGPGGNEQFF
CDR3nt: TGTGCCTGGAGGATGCCGGGCCCTGGGGGGAATGAGCAGTTCTTC
d_gene: NA
j_gene: TRBJ2-1
v_gene: TRBV30
abundance: NA

CDR3aa: CASSPGTGAGNTIYF
CDR3nt: TGCGCCAGCAGCCCCGGGACAGGGGCTGGAAACACCATATATTTT
d_gene: TRBD1
j_gene: TRBJ1-3
v_gene: TRBV5-1
abundance: NA

CDR3aa: CASSLRTGRGQPQHF
CDR3nt: TGTGCCAGCAGTTTACGGACAGGGCGTGGGCAGCCCCAGCATTTT
d_gene: TRBD1
j_gene: TRBJ1-5
v_gene: TRBV28
abundance: NA

CDR3aa: CAITAGSLNTGELFF
CDR3nt: TGTGCCATCACGGCGGGCAGCCTGAACACCGGGGAGCTGTTTTTT
d_gene: NA
j_gene: TRBJ2-2
v_gene: TRBV10-3
abundance: NA

CDR3aa: CSASRQGNTEAFF
CDR3nt: TGCAGTGCTAGTCGACAGGGAAACACTGAAGCTTTCTTT
d_gene: TRBD1
j_gene: TRBJ1-1
v_gene: TRBV20-1
abundance: NA

CDR3aa: CASSLEGVNYEQYF
CDR3nt: TGTGCCAGCAGCTTGGAAGGGGTTAACTACGAGCAGTACTTC
d_gene: NA
j_gene: TRBJ2-7
v_gene: TRBV5-5
abundance: once

CDR3aa: CASSQDMIPSWGRNSPLHF
CDR3nt: TGTGCCAGCAGCCAAGATATGATCCCCTCGTGGGGCCGTAATTCACCCCTCCACTTT
d_gene: NA
j_gene: TRBJ1-6
v_gene: TRBV3-1/TRBV3-2
abundance: NA

CDR3aa: CASSLAWAGTGELFF
CDR3nt: TGTGCCAGCAGCTTAGCATGGGCGGGCACCGGGGAGCTGTTTTTT
d_gene: NA
j_gene: TRBJ2-2
v_gene: TRBV7-2
abundance: NA

CDR3aa: CSVETGGGTEAFF
CDR3nt: TGCAGCGTTGAGACAGGGGGAGGCACTGAAGCTTTCTTT
d_gene: TRBD1
j_gene: TRBJ1-1
v_gene: TRBV29-1
abundance: NA

CDR3aa: CASSLLLGQSYGYTF
CDR3nt: TGCGCCAGCAGCTTGCTCTTGGGACAGTCCTATGGCTACACCTTC
d_gene: TRBD1
j_gene: TRBJ1-2
v_gene: TRBV5-1
abundance: NA

CDR3aa: CASGLLYNEQFF
CDR3nt: TGTGCCAGCGGGTTACTATACAATGAGCAGTTCTTC
d_gene: NA
j_gene: TRBJ2-1
v_gene: TRBV2
abundance: NA

CDR3aa: CASSTGTGYQPQHF
CDR3nt: TGTGCCAGCAGTACCGGGACAGGGTACCAGCCCCAGCATTTT
d_gene: TRBD1
j_gene: TRBJ1-5
v_gene: TRBV28
abundance: NA

CDR3aa: CASSATHRASSYNSPLHF
CDR3nt: TGTGCCAGCAGCGCGACACACAGGGCTAGCTCCTATAATTCACCCCTCCACTTT
d_gene: NA
j_gene: TRBJ1-6
v_gene: TRBV9
abundance: NA

CDR3aa: CASSLRLAGGLETQYF
CDR3nt: TGTGCCAGCAGCTTAAGGCTAGCGGGGGGATTAGAGACCCAGTACTTC
d_gene: TRBD2
j_gene: TRBJ2-5
v_gene: TRBV13
abundance: NA

CDR3aa: CASSQEAGSNTEAFF
CDR3nt: TGTGCCAGCAGCCAAGAGGCAGGGTCCAACACTGAAGCTTTCTTT
d_gene: NA
j_gene: TRBJ1-1
v_gene: TRBV3-1/TRBV3-2
abundance: NA

CDR3aa: CASSQGRVGYSEQFF
CDR3nt: TGTGCCAGCAGTCAAGGGAGGGTGGGGTACAGTGAGCAGTTCTTC
d_gene: TRBD2
j_gene: TRBJ2-1
v_gene: TRBV7-2
abundance: NA

CDR3aa: CASSARQGRNYGYTF
CDR3nt: TGTGCCAGCAGTGCCCGACAGGGGCGAAACTATGGCTACACCTTC
d_gene: TRBD1
j_gene: TRBJ1-2
v_gene: TRBV2
abundance: once

CDR3aa: CASGAVEPYNEQFF
CDR3nt: TGTGCCAGCGGTGCCGTAGAGCCCTACAATGAGCAGTTCTTC
d_gene: NA
j_gene: TRBJ2-1
v_gene: TRBV2
abundance: NA

CDR3aa: CASSRGVRLGTDYGYTF
CDR3nt: TGCGCCAGCAGCCGGGGAGTTCGGCTCGGGACAGACTATGGCTACACCTTC
d_gene: TRBD1
j_gene: TRBJ1-2
v_gene: TRBV4-1
abundance: NA

CDR3aa: CASSKWDFTGYTF
CDR3nt: TGTGCCAGCAGCAAATGGGACTTCACGGGCTACACCTTC
d_gene: NA
j_gene: TRBJ1-2
v_gene: TRBV21-1
abundance: NA

CDR3aa: CASIAPSPRDTEAFF
CDR3nt: TGTGCCAGCATCGCGCCTTCCCCTCGGGACACTGAAGCTTTCTTT
d_gene: NA
j_gene: TRBJ1-1
v_gene: TRBV28
abundance: once

CDR3aa: CASSSFVRAQLQFF
CDR3nt: TGTGCCAGCAGCTCTTTCGTGAGGGCGCAACTGCAGTTCTTC
d_gene: NA
j_gene: TRBJ2-1
v_gene: TRBV7-2
abundance: NA

CDR3aa: CASSPRYRGTEAFF
CDR3nt: TGTGCCAGCAGCCCTCGGTACAGGGGCACTGAAGCTTTCTTT
d_gene: TRBD1
j_gene: TRBJ1-1
v_gene: TRBV11-1
abundance: once

CDR3aa: CASSEPQGVSGEAFF
CDR3nt: TGTGCCAGCAGTGAACCCCAGGGGGTCTCGGGTGAAGCTTTCTTT
d_gene: TRBD1
j_gene: TRBJ1-1
v_gene: TRBV6-1
abundance: few

CDR3aa: CATSSPLGQGTDTQYF
CDR3nt: TGTGCCACCTCCTCACCTTTGGGACAGGGCACAGATACGCAGTATTTT
d_gene: TRBD1
j_gene: TRBJ2-3
v_gene: TRBV24-1
abundance: once

CDR3aa: CASRETGDYNEQFF
CDR3nt: TGTGCCAGCCGCGAGACAGGAGACTACAATGAGCAGTTCTTC
d_gene: NA
j_gene: TRBJ2-1
v_gene: TRBV2
abundance: NA